This paragraph reports one T cell receptor (beta chain). The antigen is undetermined. This clone may be a read error of a much larger clone one base away. CDR3 length: 14 residues. V was trimmed by 0 bases and J by 10 bases, leaving 15 bases between them. Germline V gene data show CDR1 as MNHEY and CDR2 as SVGAGI. A second about 6 to 11 cycle PCR used barcoded and J-beta primers. TCRdb reanalysed the 5' RACE reads using MiXCR and keeps one entry per CDR3 protein. The sample includes fewer than 700,000 distinct CDR3 sequences, about 45% seen only once; the top ten take 20% to 25%. This sample is drawn from a study of blood T cells in healthy people across ages. Study in general: Capture via template switching afforded approximately one barcoded beta molecule per two T cells.

Study-wide findings and caveats: Unsorted PBMC input precluded a conclusive naive versus antigen-experienced comparison. Both naive CD4+ cell counts and diversity were greater in long-lived donors than in aged donors.

The source is an elderly man in good health. Sequenced material: blood. The chain links TRBV6-5 to TRBJ1-1, with D possibly TRBD1 on 5 matching bases. CDR3 bases: TGTGCCAGCAGTTACTCGACGCTGGGAGGGGTAGCTTTCTTT. Translated, it gives CASSYSTLGGVAFF.